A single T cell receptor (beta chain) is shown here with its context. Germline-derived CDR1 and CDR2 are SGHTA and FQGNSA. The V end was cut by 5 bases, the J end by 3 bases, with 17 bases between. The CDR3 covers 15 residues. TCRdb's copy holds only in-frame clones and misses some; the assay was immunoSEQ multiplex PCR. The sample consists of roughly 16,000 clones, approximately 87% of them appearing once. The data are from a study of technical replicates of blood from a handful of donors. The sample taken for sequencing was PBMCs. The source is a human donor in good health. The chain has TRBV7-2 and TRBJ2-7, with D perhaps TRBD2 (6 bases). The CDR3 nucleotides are TGTGCCAGCAGCCACCCTCCGGGACTCGGCTACGAGCAGTACTTC. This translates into CASSHPPGLGYEQYF.